These T cell receptor beta chains were read from a single sample in a study of blood T cell repertoires in COVID-19. Clones were sequenced by immunoSEQ multiplex PCR, and TCRdb holds only the in-frame ones, with some missing. The sample carries 200,000 to 300,000 clones, roughly 83% recorded once. Sequenced sample: peripheral blood. Receptors were obtained from a man aged 35-49 years with acute or convalescent COVID-19. Each CDR3 is given with its conserved first and last residue. A D gene is named only where the DNA matches it firmly. For some rows the clone size is stated as once, few or many, or as a class when expanded; others skip it.

d_gene: NA
v_gene: TRBV7-6
j_gene: TRBJ2-3
abundance: NA
CDR3nt: TGTGCCAGCAGCTTGACAGGTCCCCGCATGGATACGCAGTATTTT
CDR3aa: CASSLTGPRMDTQYF

d_gene: TRBD2
v_gene: TRBV11-3
j_gene: TRBJ2-1
abundance: NA
CDR3nt: TGTGCCAGCAGCTCATCGGGACTAGCGGGGCCAAGGGGTGAGCAGTTCTTC
CDR3aa: CASSSSGLAGPRGEQFF

d_gene: TRBD1
v_gene: TRBV10-3
j_gene: TRBJ1-2
abundance: NA
CDR3nt: TGTGCCATCAGTGGGGACAGGGAGCATGGCTACACCTTC
CDR3aa: CAISGDREHGYTF

d_gene: TRBD1
v_gene: TRBV19
j_gene: TRBJ2-3
abundance: NA
CDR3nt: TGTGCCAGCAGGACAGGGGTTGCCACAGATACGCAGTATTTT
CDR3aa: CASRTGVATDTQYF

d_gene: NA
v_gene: TRBV7-3
j_gene: TRBJ1-1
abundance: NA
CDR3nt: TGTGCCAGCAGCAGGGGCGAAGGCACTGAAGCTTTCTTT
CDR3aa: CASSRGEGTEAFF

d_gene: TRBD1
v_gene: TRBV5-5
j_gene: TRBJ1-1
abundance: NA
CDR3nt: TGTGCCAGCAGCTTGGTGATCAGGGGGCGGTCTGAAGCTTTCTTT
CDR3aa: CASSLVIRGRSEAFF

d_gene: TRBD1
v_gene: TRBV15
j_gene: TRBJ2-7
abundance: NA
CDR3nt: TGTGCCACCAGCAGACAGGGACAGGGGGCCGGCGAGCAGTACTTC
CDR3aa: CATSRQGQGAGEQYF

d_gene: NA
v_gene: TRBV5-5
j_gene: TRBJ2-7
abundance: NA
CDR3nt: TGTGCCAGCAGCTTGGGGCCAGGGGATGTATACGAGCAGTACTTC
CDR3aa: CASSLGPGDVYEQYF

d_gene: NA
v_gene: TRBV27
j_gene: TRBJ1-1
abundance: NA
CDR3nt: TGTGCCAGCAGTCCACAGGGCGACACTGAAGCTTTCTTT
CDR3aa: CASSPQGDTEAFF

d_gene: TRBD1
v_gene: TRBV6-5
j_gene: TRBJ2-7
abundance: NA
CDR3nt: TGTGCCAGCAGCTTACAGGGGGCTCACGAGCAGTACTTC
CDR3aa: CASSLQGAHEQYF

d_gene: NA
v_gene: TRBV6-4
j_gene: TRBJ1-6
abundance: NA
CDR3nt: TGTGCCAGCAGTGAAAACAGGGATTCACCCCTCCACTTT
CDR3aa: CASSENRDSPLHF

d_gene: TRBD2
v_gene: TRBV19
j_gene: TRBJ2-7
abundance: NA
CDR3nt: TGTGCCAGTTCGCAGGGACTAGTGTACGAGCAGTACTTC
CDR3aa: CASSQGLVYEQYF

d_gene: NA
v_gene: TRBV6-2/TRBV6-3
j_gene: TRBJ1-1
abundance: NA
CDR3nt: TGTGCCAGCAGTCCCCGCACGGGCACTGAAGCTTTCTTT
CDR3aa: CASSPRTGTEAFF

d_gene: NA
v_gene: TRBV28
j_gene: TRBJ2-5
abundance: NA
CDR3nt: TGTGCCAGCAGTTTCGGTCCAAGTCAAGAGACCCAGTACTTC
CDR3aa: CASSFGPSQETQYF

d_gene: TRBD2
v_gene: TRBV11-3
j_gene: TRBJ2-1
abundance: NA
CDR3nt: TGTGCCAGCAGCTTAGGATGGGTAGGCGGGAGGGCCCATGAGCAGTTCTTC
CDR3aa: CASSLGWVGGRAHEQFF

d_gene: NA
v_gene: TRBV11-3
j_gene: TRBJ2-5
abundance: NA
CDR3nt: TGTGCCAGCAGCTTACATCGCGCGGAGACCCAGTACTTC
CDR3aa: CASSLHRAETQYF

d_gene: TRBD1
v_gene: TRBV5-4
j_gene: TRBJ1-4
abundance: NA
CDR3nt: TGTGCCAGCCACCGGGACAGGAATGAAAAACTGTTTTTT
CDR3aa: CASHRDRNEKLFF

d_gene: TRBD2
v_gene: TRBV6-2/TRBV6-3
j_gene: TRBJ2-1
abundance: NA
CDR3nt: TGTGCCAGCAGTTACCTGGGGGGGGCCTACAATGAGCAGTTCTTC
CDR3aa: CASSYLGGAYNEQFF

d_gene: NA
v_gene: TRBV5-1
j_gene: TRBJ2-6
abundance: NA
CDR3nt: TGCGCCAGCAGCACCCTCTTGGGGGGGCCTGGGGCCAACGTCCTGACTTTC
CDR3aa: CASSTLLGGPGANVLTF

d_gene: NA
v_gene: TRBV3-1/TRBV3-2
j_gene: TRBJ2-1
abundance: NA
CDR3nt: TGTGCCAGCAGCCAAGGCGGGAATGAGCAGTTCTTC
CDR3aa: CASSQGGNEQFF

d_gene: NA
v_gene: TRBV7-6
j_gene: TRBJ2-3
abundance: few
CDR3nt: TGTGCCAGCAGCCGAAGCGGGAGCACAGATACGCAGTATTTT
CDR3aa: CASSRSGSTDTQYF

d_gene: TRBD2
v_gene: TRBV10-3
j_gene: TRBJ2-5
abundance: few
CDR3nt: TGTGCCATCAGTGATCTAGCGGGATCCGATCAAGAGACCCAGTACTTC
CDR3aa: CAISDLAGSDQETQYF

d_gene: NA
v_gene: TRBV7-7
j_gene: TRBJ2-1
abundance: NA
CDR3nt: TGTGCCAGCAGCTTAGTACTAGGAGGCTCTGAGCAGTTCTTC
CDR3aa: CASSLVLGGSEQFF

d_gene: NA
v_gene: TRBV7-9
j_gene: TRBJ2-5
abundance: NA
CDR3nt: TGTGCCAGCAGCTTATCAACTCGCAAGACCCAGTACTTC
CDR3aa: CASSLSTRKTQYF

d_gene: TRBD1
v_gene: TRBV19
j_gene: TRBJ1-2
abundance: NA
CDR3nt: TGTGCCAGTAGTGTGACAGGGGATGATGGCTACACCTTC
CDR3aa: CASSVTGDDGYTF

d_gene: TRBD2
v_gene: TRBV10-3
j_gene: TRBJ2-1
abundance: once
CDR3nt: TGTGCCTCGATAGCGGGAGGGGTATACAATGAGCAGTTCTTC
CDR3aa: CASIAGGVYNEQFF

d_gene: NA
v_gene: TRBV6-2/TRBV6-3
j_gene: TRBJ1-2
abundance: once
CDR3nt: TGTGCCAGCACCCCAATAGGGGCCACCCGTGGAGGCTACACCTTC
CDR3aa: CASTPIGATRGGYTF

d_gene: TRBD1
v_gene: TRBV14
j_gene: TRBJ2-4
abundance: once
CDR3nt: TGTGCCAGCAGCCAGGGCGTTGGGACAGGGATAAGAAACATTCAGTACTTC
CDR3aa: CASSQGVGTGIRNIQYF

d_gene: NA
v_gene: TRBV4-3
j_gene: TRBJ2-2
abundance: NA
CDR3nt: TGCGCCAGCAGCCAAGATTACAGCTCGAACACCGGGGAGCTGTTTTTT
CDR3aa: CASSQDYSSNTGELFF

d_gene: NA
v_gene: TRBV6-4
j_gene: TRBJ1-5
abundance: NA
CDR3nt: TGTGCCAGCAGTGAACTAGGTGGCACTCAGCCCCAGCATTTT
CDR3aa: CASSELGGTQPQHF

d_gene: NA
v_gene: TRBV9
j_gene: TRBJ1-3
abundance: NA
CDR3nt: TGTGCCAGCAGCGTAGCTACAGTAAGCCAGGGGACTGGAAACACCATATATTTT
CDR3aa: CASSVATVSQGTGNTIYF

d_gene: NA
v_gene: TRBV29-1
j_gene: TRBJ1-1
abundance: NA
CDR3nt: TGCAGCTCCTTGGGGGGGGACACTGAAGCTTTCTTT
CDR3aa: CSSLGGDTEAFF

d_gene: NA
v_gene: TRBV19
j_gene: TRBJ1-1
abundance: NA
CDR3nt: TGTGCCAGTTCCACAAACGCCCCGAACACTGAAGCTTTCTTT
CDR3aa: CASSTNAPNTEAFF

d_gene: NA
v_gene: TRBV20-1
j_gene: TRBJ1-6
abundance: NA
CDR3nt: TGCAGTGCCTATCTGGGAGGGCCCCTCCACTTT
CDR3aa: CSAYLGGPLHF

d_gene: TRBD1
v_gene: TRBV5-1
j_gene: TRBJ1-4
abundance: few
CDR3nt: TGCGCCAGCAGCTCAACCGGGACAGGGGGCGACGAAAAACTGTTTTTT
CDR3aa: CASSSTGTGGDEKLFF

d_gene: TRBD2
v_gene: TRBV27
j_gene: TRBJ2-7
abundance: once
CDR3nt: TGTGCCAGCAATAGGGTAGCGGGATCCCACGAGCAGTACTTC
CDR3aa: CASNRVAGSHEQYF

d_gene: TRBD2
v_gene: TRBV27
j_gene: TRBJ2-5
abundance: NA
CDR3nt: TGTGCCAGCAGTCCCTCCAGACTAGCGGGAGGGCAGACCCAGTACTTC
CDR3aa: CASSPSRLAGGQTQYF

d_gene: NA
v_gene: TRBV3-1/TRBV3-2
j_gene: TRBJ2-1
abundance: NA
CDR3nt: TGTGCCAGCAGCCGAGAACGAGGGGGTTACAATGAGCAGTTCTTC
CDR3aa: CASSRERGGYNEQFF

d_gene: TRBD2
v_gene: TRBV5-1
j_gene: TRBJ2-5
abundance: NA
CDR3nt: TGCGCCAGCAGCCCCAGCGGGACAGAGACCCAGTACTTC
CDR3aa: CASSPSGTETQYF

d_gene: NA
v_gene: TRBV19
j_gene: TRBJ2-3
abundance: NA
CDR3nt: TGTGCCAGTACGGTGGGGCCAAGCACAGATACGCAGTATTTT
CDR3aa: CASTVGPSTDTQYF

d_gene: TRBD1
v_gene: TRBV29-1
j_gene: TRBJ1-1
abundance: NA
CDR3nt: TGCAGCTCACAGGGGGCCTGGAACACTGAAGCTTTCTTT
CDR3aa: CSSQGAWNTEAFF

d_gene: NA
v_gene: TRBV7-3
j_gene: TRBJ2-2
abundance: NA
CDR3nt: TGTGCCAGCAGCCCCCAGGGGGGCGGAGCCGGCACCGGGGAGCTGTTTTTT
CDR3aa: CASSPQGGGAGTGELFF

d_gene: TRBD2
v_gene: TRBV15
j_gene: TRBJ2-3
abundance: NA
CDR3nt: TGTGCCACCAGCAGGGACCTAGCGGGAGGATACACAGATACGCAGTATTTT
CDR3aa: CATSRDLAGGYTDTQYF

d_gene: TRBD1
v_gene: TRBV6-5
j_gene: TRBJ1-1
abundance: NA
CDR3nt: TGTGCCAGCAGTCGTGATCCGGGACAGGGGTCTGAAGCTTTCTTT
CDR3aa: CASSRDPGQGSEAFF

d_gene: NA
v_gene: TRBV4-3
j_gene: TRBJ1-4
abundance: NA
CDR3nt: TGCGCCAGCAGCCAAGATAGACGGTCGGGGGAAAAACTGTTTTTT
CDR3aa: CASSQDRRSGEKLFF

d_gene: NA
v_gene: TRBV7-2
j_gene: TRBJ1-4
abundance: NA
CDR3nt: TGTGCCAGCAGCTTCACGGGGGGCGGTGAAAAACTGTTTTTT
CDR3aa: CASSFTGGGEKLFF

d_gene: TRBD1
v_gene: TRBV25-1
j_gene: TRBJ1-6
abundance: few
CDR3nt: TGTGCCAGCAGTGAGGCTAACAGGGGGACCCACGCCCTCCACTTT
CDR3aa: CASSEANRGTHALHF

d_gene: NA
v_gene: TRBV10-1
j_gene: TRBJ1-1
abundance: once
CDR3nt: TGCGCCAGCAGTGAGTCGCAACAAGCGGGGAACACTGAAGCTTTCTTT
CDR3aa: CASSESQQAGNTEAFF

d_gene: TRBD1
v_gene: TRBV6-1
j_gene: TRBJ2-1
abundance: NA
CDR3nt: TGTGCCAGCAGTGAGGACAGGGGGAGTCACAATGAGCAGTTCTTC
CDR3aa: CASSEDRGSHNEQFF

d_gene: TRBD1
v_gene: TRBV6-2/TRBV6-3
j_gene: TRBJ2-5
abundance: once
CDR3nt: TGTGCCAGCAGTTCCGGGACAGTCCGCGAGACCCAGTACTTC
CDR3aa: CASSSGTVRETQYF

d_gene: NA
v_gene: TRBV5-1
j_gene: TRBJ2-3
abundance: NA
CDR3nt: TGCGCCAGCAGCTTGGAGGACACCTCCACAGATACGCAGTATTTT
CDR3aa: CASSLEDTSTDTQYF

d_gene: NA
v_gene: TRBV6-5
j_gene: TRBJ2-1
abundance: NA
CDR3nt: TGTGCCAGCAGGCTAGAACGGGACACTTACAATGAGCAGTTCTTC
CDR3aa: CASRLERDTYNEQFF

d_gene: TRBD1
v_gene: TRBV6-2/TRBV6-3
j_gene: TRBJ1-2
abundance: NA
CDR3nt: TGTGCCAGCAGCTTGGGACAGTTCTATGGCTACACCTTC
CDR3aa: CASSLGQFYGYTF

d_gene: NA
v_gene: TRBV30
j_gene: TRBJ1-3
abundance: NA
CDR3nt: TGTGCCTGGAGCCCGGGACAAGGAAACACCATATATTTT
CDR3aa: CAWSPGQGNTIYF

d_gene: NA
v_gene: TRBV14
j_gene: TRBJ1-4
abundance: NA
CDR3nt: TGTGCCAGCAGCCAAGCTGATTTCTCAGGGGAAAAACTGTTTTTT
CDR3aa: CASSQADFSGEKLFF